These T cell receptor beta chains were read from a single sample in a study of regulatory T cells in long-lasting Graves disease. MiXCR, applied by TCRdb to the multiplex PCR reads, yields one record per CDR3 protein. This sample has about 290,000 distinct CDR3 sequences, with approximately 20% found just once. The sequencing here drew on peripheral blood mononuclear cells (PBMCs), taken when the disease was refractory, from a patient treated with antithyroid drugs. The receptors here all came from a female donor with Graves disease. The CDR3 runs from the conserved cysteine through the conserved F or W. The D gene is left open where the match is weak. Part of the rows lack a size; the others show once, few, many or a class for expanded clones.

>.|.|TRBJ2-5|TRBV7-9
TGTGCCAGCAGCCCCTCTTCCGGGACCCAGTACTTC
CASSPSSGTQYF
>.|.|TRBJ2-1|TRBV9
TGTGCCAGCAGATCCACGGGCGACAATGAGCAGTTCTTC
CASRSTGDNEQFF
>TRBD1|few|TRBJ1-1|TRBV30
TGTGCCTGGAGCCTCTCCGACAGGGATTGTTTCTTT
CAWSLSDRDCFF
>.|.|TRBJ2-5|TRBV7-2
TGTGCCAGCAGCTTAGTCCTAGGTACCCAGTACTTC
CASSLVLGTQYF
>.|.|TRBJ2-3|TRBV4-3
TGCGCCAGCAGCCAAGATTGGGCGGATGGTACGCAGTATTTT
CASSQDWADGTQYF
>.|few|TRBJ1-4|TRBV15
TGTGCCACCAGCAGAGATGTTGGTGGTGAAAAACTGTTTTTT
CATSRDVGGEKLFF
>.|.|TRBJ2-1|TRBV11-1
TGTGCCAGCAGCTTACACCTCACTAGGACGGCTGAGCAGTTCTTC
CASSLHLTRTAEQFF
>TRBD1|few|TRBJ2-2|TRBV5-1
TGCGCCAGCAGCTTGCTTGGGACAGGGGGCACCTTGAGCCCCGGGGAGCTGTTTTTT
CASSLLGTGGTLSPGELFF
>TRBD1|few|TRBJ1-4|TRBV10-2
TGCGCCAGCAGTGAGTCAGGGACAGGGATGATGGCTAATGAAAAACTGTTTTTT
CASSESGTGMMANEKLFF
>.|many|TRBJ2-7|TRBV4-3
TGCGCCCAAGTTTGGCGGGACGGCTACTACGAGCAGTACTTC
CAQVWRDGYYEQYF
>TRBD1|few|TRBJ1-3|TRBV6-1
TGTGCCACCCAGGGGGCGTCCTCTGGAAACACCATATATTTT
CATQGASSGNTIYF
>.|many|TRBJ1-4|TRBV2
TGTGCCAGCAGTGTGAATAACTTTAATGAAAAACTGTTTTTT
CASSVNNFNEKLFF
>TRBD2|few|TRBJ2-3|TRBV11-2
TGTGCCAGCAGCGACGCTAGCGGGAGGGCAGATACGCAGTATTTT
CASSDASGRADTQYF
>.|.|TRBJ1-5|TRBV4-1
TGCGCCAGCAGCCAAGGCCCCCTTAGCTTGACCCAGCATTTT
CASSQGPLSLTQHF
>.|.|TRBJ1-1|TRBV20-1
TGCGGAGTATCCCACAGGGTAGGGGACACTGAAGCTTTCTTT
CGVSHRVGDTEAFF
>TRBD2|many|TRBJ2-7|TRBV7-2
TGTGCCAGCAGCTCGAGCGGGAGGGCCACCTACGAGCAGTACTTC
CASSSSGRATYEQYF
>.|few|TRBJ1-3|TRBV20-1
TGCAGTGCTAGAGAGGGAAGTGGAAACACCATATATTTT
CSAREGSGNTIYF
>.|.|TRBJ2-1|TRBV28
TGTGCCAGCAGTCCACACAGCATCAAACCTGACAGTAGCGGTTACAATGAGCAGTTCTTC
CASSPHSIKPDSSGYNEQFF
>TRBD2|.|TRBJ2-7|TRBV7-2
TGTGCCAGCAGACTTAGCGGGAGGTCCTCCTACGAACAGTACTTC
CASRLSGRSSYEQYF
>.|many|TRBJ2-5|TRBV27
TGTGCCAGCAGTTTAGCAGAAAACCAAGAGACCCAGTACTTC
CASSLAENQETQYF
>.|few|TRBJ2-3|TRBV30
TGTGCCCAAATGGCAGGACATGGCACAGATACGCAGTATTTT
CAQMAGHGTDTQYF
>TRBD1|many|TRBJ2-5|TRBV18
TGTGCCAGCTCACCCCGGGACAGGGAGGAGACCCAGTACTTC
CASSPRDREETQYF
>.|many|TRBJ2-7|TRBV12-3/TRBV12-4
TGTGCCAGCAGTTTAGACCCGCCCGGACTGACAATCTACGAGCAGTACTTC
CASSLDPPGLTIYEQYF
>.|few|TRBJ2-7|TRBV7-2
TGTGCCAGCAGCTCGAGAGGGGACTTCTCCTACGAGCAGTACTTC
CASSSRGDFSYEQYF
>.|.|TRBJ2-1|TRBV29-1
TGCAGCGTTGACTCTCGGAGCTCCTACAATGAGCAGTTCTTC
CSVDSRSSYNEQFF
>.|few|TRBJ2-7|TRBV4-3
TGCGCCAGCAGCCAAGTTCAGAGCTCCTACGAGCAGTACTTC
CASSQVQSSYEQYF
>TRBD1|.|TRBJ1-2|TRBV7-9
TGTGCCAGTCCATATAGGGACAGCAACTCCAACTATGGCTACACCTTC
CASPYRDSNSNYGYTF
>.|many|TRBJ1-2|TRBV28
TGTGCCAGCAGTTTAAACGGGGGAAGGTCCGGCTACACCTTC
CASSLNGGRSGYTF
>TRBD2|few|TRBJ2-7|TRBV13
TGTGCCAGCAGCTCCACCTCTAGGCTAGCGGGATCCTACGAGCAGTACTTC
CASSSTSRLAGSYEQYF
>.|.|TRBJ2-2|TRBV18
TGTGCCAGCTCGAAAACCATCCCGGGCCAAACCGGGGAGCTGTTTTTT
CASSKTIPGQTGELFF
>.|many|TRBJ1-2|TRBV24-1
TGTGCCACCAGTGAAAGGGCAGTGTCCTATGGCTACACCTTC
CATSERAVSYGYTF
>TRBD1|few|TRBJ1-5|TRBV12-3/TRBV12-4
TGTGCCAGCAGTTCCGGGACAGGGGCCCAGCCCCAGCATTTT
CASSSGTGAQPQHF
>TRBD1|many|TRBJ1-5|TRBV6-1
TGTGCCAGCAGTGAAAACAGGGGGCTCAATCAGCCCCAGCATTTT
CASSENRGLNQPQHF
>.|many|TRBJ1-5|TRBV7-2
TGTGCCAGCAGCTTAATCCGGGGACAGCCCCAGCATTTT
CASSLIRGQPQHF
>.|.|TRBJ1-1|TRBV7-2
TGTGCCAGCAGCCGTGAGTCTGAAGCTTTCTTT
CASSRESEAFF
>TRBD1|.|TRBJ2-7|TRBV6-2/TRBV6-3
TGTGCCAGCAGTCACCCGTGGGACAGTTCCTACGAGCAGTACTTC
CASSHPWDSSYEQYF
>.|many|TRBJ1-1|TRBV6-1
TGTGCCAGCAGTGATTTCCGAGCTGACACTGAAGCTTTCTTT
CASSDFRADTEAFF
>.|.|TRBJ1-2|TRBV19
TGTGCCAGTACCCGACACCCGATGAACTATGGCTACACCTTC
CASTRHPMNYGYTF
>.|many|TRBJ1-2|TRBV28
TGTGCCAGCACGAAGGGTCGGGATTATGGCTACACCTTC
CASTKGRDYGYTF
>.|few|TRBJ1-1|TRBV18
TGTGCCAGCTCACCCCTCACAGGGACCGGGGGACGGACTGAAGCTTTCTTT
CASSPLTGTGGRTEAFF
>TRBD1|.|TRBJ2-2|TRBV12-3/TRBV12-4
TGTGCCAGCAGTCCACAAGGGGGCCAAACCGGGGAGCTGTTTTTT
CASSPQGGQTGELFF
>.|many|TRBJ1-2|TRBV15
TGTGCCACCAGCAGAGACAGGAATGGCTACACCTTC
CATSRDRNGYTF
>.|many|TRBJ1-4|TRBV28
TGTGCCAGCAGTTTAGAACAGAGGGCAACTAATGAAAAACTGTTTTTT
CASSLEQRATNEKLFF
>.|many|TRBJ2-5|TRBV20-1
TGCAGTGCCGACACCGGAGGGCTTCAAGAGACCCAGTACTTC
CSADTGGLQETQYF
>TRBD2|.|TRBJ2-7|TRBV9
TGTGCCAGCAGCGCTGAAGTAGCGGGACACGAGCAGTACTTC
CASSAEVAGHEQYF